A single sample is the source of the 8 T cell receptor beta chains below, sequenced in a study of cytomegalovirus exposure and HLA in healthy donors. The PCR contained 60 Vbeta and 13 Jbeta primers. Data came from immunoSEQ multiplex PCR; TCRdb stores just in-frame clones and leaves some out. Of under 200,000 clones in the sample, 77% are singletons; the top ten hold approximately 2.9%. The sample was PBMCs. These receptors all come from a woman aged 40 to 50 in good health and CMV-seropositive.

V and J are TRBV5-6 and TRBJ2-7, with TRBD2 identical over 12 bases. Trimming took 4 bases from V and 9 from J; bases not matched to a gene: 20. Germline V gene lookup returns CDR1 SGHDT and CDR2 YYEEEE. The CDR3 loop spans 18 amino acids. Here the CDR3 DNA reads TGTGCCAGCAGCCTGACCAGGGGACTAGCGGGTGCATTAAGGGGGCAGTACTTC. Protein sequence: CASSLTRGLAGALRGQYF.

V and J are TRBV2 and TRBJ2-5; a weak D match, TRBD2 (5 bases). Germline V gene data show CDR1 as SNHLY and CDR2 as FYNNEI. This CDR3 comprises 14 residues. Deletions cut 8 bases from V and 2 bases from J, with 15 bases between. DNA for the CDR3: TGTGCCAGCTCTACTAGGGTCCTGCAAGAGACCCAGTACTTC. It translates to CASSTRVLQETQYF.

This chain uses TRBV28 with TRBJ2-7; TRBD1 might be the D (5 bases). Germline V lookup: CDR1 MDHEN, CDR2 SYDVKM. CDR3 length equals 14 residues. The V end lost 0 bases, the J end lost 2 bases, and 8 bases lay between the germline ends. The CDR3 DNA follows: TGTGCCAGCAGTTTATGGACAGTTCCCTACGAGCAGTACTTC. Residues: CASSLWTVPYEQYF.

This chain connects TRBV30 to TRBJ1-2, with 10 positions matching TRBD1. This CDR3 spans 13 amino acids. Germline V gene data show CDR1 as GTSNPN and CDR2 as SVGIG (reference sequence). The V segment lost 4 bases and the J segment 8 bases; nucleotides outside the gene matches: 7. CDR3 sequence: CAWNKGTGDGYTF. The CDR3 region has the DNA TGTGCCTGGAATAAAGGGACAGGGGACGGCTACACCTTC.

This rearrangement joins TRBV29-1 to TRBJ1-2; D not certain. CDR3 length: 14 amino acids. Per the germline V gene, CDR1 is SQVTM and CDR2 is ANQGSEA. V lost 1 base and J 0 bases, leaving 9 bases between the germline ends. The CDR3 sequence is CSVEGQLANYGYTF. The CDR3 bases are TGCAGCGTTGAAGGGCAGCTAGCTAACTATGGCTACACCTTC. The full variable domain, rest sourced from reference TRBV29-1 and TRBJ1-2, is SAVISQKPSRDICQRGTSLTIQCQVDSQVTMMFWYRQQPGQSLTLIATANQGSEATYESGFVIDKFPISRPNLTFSTLTVSNMSPEDSSIYLCSVEGQLANYGYTFGSGTRLTVV.

The chain employs TRBV7-8 and TRBJ2-5; TRBD2 aligns across 7 bases. V was clipped by 5 bases and J by 2 bases; unmatched bases: 5. This CDR3 is 14 amino acids long. In germline, CDR1 is SGHVS, CDR2 FQNEAQ. The CDR3, as DNA: TGTGCCAGCAGCCCCCAGCGGGGTCAAGAGACCCAGTACTTC. This gives the protein CASSPQRGQETQYF. The variable domain in full, with the rest retrieved from reference TRBV7-8 and TRBJ2-5, is GAGVSQSPRYKVAKRGQDVALRCDPISGHVSLFWYQQALGQGPEFLTYFQNEAQLDKSGLPSDRFFAERPEGSVSTLKIQRTQQEDSAVYLCASSPQRGQETQYFGPGTRLLVL.

The sample holds a few counts of this clone. The chain is built from TRBV7-2 and TRBJ2-2; D unresolved. The CDR3 runs to 13 residues. CDR1 is SGHTA and CDR2 is FQGNSA in the germline V gene. Deletions cut 5 bases from V and 6 bases from J, with 10 bases between. Here the CDR3 reads CASSPRQSGELFF. The CDR3 DNA reads TGTGCCAGCAGCCCGAGGCAGTCCGGGGAGCTGTTTTTT.

This clone was picked up a small number of times. The chain links TRBV27 to TRBJ2-1; maybe TRBD1 (5 bases). Trimming took off 5 bases at V and 8 bases at J, with 16 bases between the two ends. Germline lookup yields CDR1 MNHEY and CDR2 SMNVEV (reference sequence). The CDR3 totals 14 residues. CDR3 residues: CASSPYGQDDEQFF. DNA of the CDR3: TGTGCCAGCAGTCCTTACGGACAAGACGATGAGCAGTTCTTC.